This T cell receptor (beta chain) was retrieved from a study of CD8+ T cells in alopecia areata. RNA extraction and reverse transcription yielded cDNA as sequencing template. The repertoire was sequenced with immunoSEQ multiplex PCR; TCRdb's copy has only in-frame clones and lacks some. The sample has 150,000 or so clones; 70% to 90% are singletons. Treatment denoted: oral pan-JAK inhibitor, 5-10 mg twice daily. In regard to this clone: Its antigen is still unknown.

Study conclusions and caveats: Patients displayed less clarity in TCR sharing than mice, a finding possibly related to HLA.

This CDR3 has 16 residues. Germline V CDR1 and CDR2: GTSNPN, SVGIG (reference sequence). The ends were cut back, 2 bases at V and 5 bases at J, with 19 bases in the middle. The sequence was obtained from a human donor with alopecia areata. The sequenced sample was CD8+ T cells sorted from blood, obtained at week 4, from a patient treated with tofacitinib. The rearrangement links TRBV30 to TRBJ2-1; TRBD2 is a possible D gene (5 bases). The CDR3 is CAWSYPPGGPDNEQFF. The CDR3 DNA reads as TGTGCCTGGAGTTACCCCCCAGGCGGGCCCGACAATGAGCAGTTCTTC.